The rows below give T cell receptor beta chains drawn from one sample of a study of T cell responses to AZD1222 COVID-19 vaccine. Profiling relied on immunoSEQ multiplex PCR, and the TCRdb table lists in-frame clones only, not all of them. Found here are about 110,000 clones, roughly 80% of them singletons; the top ten hold about 9.5%. Sample: peripheral blood, taken on day 0 of AZD1222 vaccination. These receptors came from an adult in good health. Both conserved end residues are part of each CDR3. D genes are given only for firm matches. The size field is filled for only some rows; it gives once, few, many or a size class.

d_call | j_call | clone_size | v_call | cdr3_aa | cdr3_nt
NA | TRBJ2-7 | NA | TRBV6-1 | CASSEGYEQYF | TGTGCCAGCAGTGAAGGGTACGAGCAGTACTTC
NA | TRBJ2-2 | NA | TRBV6-5 | CATNRDYTGELFF | TGTGCCACTAACAGGGATTACACCGGGGAGCTGTTTTTT
TRBD1 | TRBJ1-3 | NA | TRBV28 | CASSLPGQGAGNTIYF | TGTGCCAGCAGTTTACCAGGACAGGGGGCTGGAAACACCATATATTTT
NA | TRBJ1-1 | NA | TRBV7-2 | CASSGRRLNTEAFF | TGTGCCAGCAGCGGTCGACGGCTGAACACTGAAGCTTTCTTT
NA | TRBJ1-2 | NA | TRBV3-1/TRBV3-2 | CASSQDLAYGYTF | TGTGCCAGCAGCCAAGATCTTGCGTATGGCTACACCTTC
NA | TRBJ1-1 | NA | TRBV29-1 | CSVESRRGFWNTEAFF | TGCAGCGTTGAATCCCGCAGGGGCTTCTGGAACACTGAAGCTTTCTTT
NA | TRBJ1-5 | NA | TRBV2 | CASSVQRRQPQHF | TGTGCCAGCAGTGTACAGCGACGTCAGCCCCAGCATTTT
TRBD1 | TRBJ1-2 | NA | TRBV5-5 | CASSSSPGTGAGGYTF | TGTGCCAGCAGCTCGAGTCCCGGGACAGGGGCAGGTGGCTACACCTTC
TRBD1 | TRBJ1-2 | NA | TRBV28 | CASSTGGGYGYTF | TGTGCCAGCAGCACAGGGGGAGGGTATGGCTACACCTTC
NA | TRBJ2-7 | NA | TRBV18 | CASSPPSGAYEQYF | TGTGCCAGCTCACCACCTTCAGGGGCCTACGAGCAGTACTTC
NA | TRBJ2-6 | NA | TRBV18 | CASSPTGDSGANVLTF | TGTGCCAGCTCTCCGACAGGCGACAGTGGGGCCAACGTCCTGACTTTC
TRBD1 | TRBJ2-1 | NA | TRBV6-4 | CASSRTGGNEQFF | TGTGCCAGCAGCAGGACAGGGGGCAATGAGCAGTTCTTC
NA | TRBJ1-2 | once | TRBV28 | CASRKPTGSNYGYTF | TGTGCCAGCAGGAAACCGACAGGCTCTAACTATGGCTACACCTTC
NA | TRBJ1-4 | NA | TRBV28 | CASRDYGWTNEKLFF | TGTGCCAGCAGGGATTACGGGTGGACTAATGAAAAACTGTTTTTT
NA | TRBJ2-1 | NA | TRBV5-1 | CASSLSSYNEQFF | TGCGCCAGCAGCTTGTCCTCTTACAATGAGCAGTTCTTC
NA | TRBJ1-6 | NA | TRBV9 | CASSGGNRAGTLHF | TGTGCCAGCAGCGGAGGGAACAGGGCGGGAACCCTCCACTTT
NA | TRBJ1-4 | NA | TRBV18 | CASSPRRENEKLFF | TGTGCCAGCTCACCCCGCAGGGAGAATGAAAAACTGTTTTTT
NA | TRBJ1-6 | NA | TRBV21-1 | CASSKVRDLPNSPLHF | TGTGCCAGCAGCAAAGTAAGGGATCTCCCTAATTCACCCCTCCACTTT
NA | TRBJ2-7 | NA | TRBV21-1 | CASSRGRDRVFEQYF | TGTGCCAGCAGCAGAGGAAGGGACAGGGTGTTCGAGCAGTACTTC
NA | TRBJ1-5 | few | TRBV12-3/TRBV12-4 | CASSQSSPSPQHF | TGTGCCAGCAGCCAGAGTTCGCCTTCGCCCCAGCATTTT
TRBD1 | TRBJ2-1 | NA | TRBV11-3 | CASGTGYNEQFF | TGTGCCAGCGGGACAGGGTACAATGAGCAGTTCTTC
NA | TRBJ1-2 | NA | TRBV7-2 | CASSLVIQPMVVDYGYTF | TGTGCCAGCAGCTTAGTTATACAGCCGATGGTTGTTGACTATGGCTACACCTTC
NA | TRBJ1-3 | NA | TRBV7-8 | CASSFRRTQGNTIYF | TGTGCCAGCAGCTTTCGAAGAACGCAGGGAAACACCATATATTTT
NA | TRBJ2-6 | NA | TRBV5-1 | CASSPSGTGANVLTF | TGCGCCAGCAGCCCTTCCGGGACTGGGGCCAACGTCCTGACTTTC
NA | TRBJ2-6 | NA | TRBV7-9 | CASRRQRAGANVLTF | TGTGCCAGCAGGCGGCAAAGGGCTGGGGCCAACGTCCTGACTTTC
NA | TRBJ1-5 | NA | TRBV10-3 | CAISDAPRRGNQPQHF | TGTGCCATCAGTGACGCCCCCCGCAGGGGTAATCAGCCCCAGCATTTT
TRBD1 | TRBJ1-3 | once | TRBV10-3 | CAIMGRGQGSGNTIYF | TGTGCCATCATGGGGAGGGGGCAAGGTTCTGGAAACACCATATATTTT
NA | TRBJ1-5 | medium-sized | TRBV3-1/TRBV3-2 | CASSQGNSPNQPQHF | TGTGCCAGCAGCCAAGGCAACAGCCCCAATCAGCCCCAGCATTTT
TRBD1 | TRBJ1-4 | NA | TRBV3-1/TRBV3-2 | CASSPGDRVEKLFF | TGTGCCAGCAGCCCGGGGGACAGGGTAGAAAAACTGTTTTTT
TRBD1 | TRBJ2-3 | once | TRBV7-2 | CASSPSTGDTQYF | TGTGCCAGCAGCCCGTCGACAGGGGATACGCAGTATTTT
NA | TRBJ1-5 | NA | TRBV14 | CASSLVGDQPQHF | TGTGCCAGCAGCCTGGTCGGGGATCAGCCCCAGCATTTT
NA | TRBJ1-3 | once | TRBV7-3 | CASSLNPGAAGNTIYF | TGTGCCAGCAGCTTAAATCCGGGGGCAGCGGGAAACACCATATATTTT
NA | TRBJ1-6 | NA | TRBV7-9 | CASSRPGFNSPLHF | TGTGCCAGCAGCCGCCCGGGGTTTAATTCACCCCTCCACTTT
NA | TRBJ2-3 | NA | TRBV1 | CTSSQDAGGPDTQYF | TGCACCAGCAGCCAAGATGCGGGGGGGCCTGATACGCAGTATTTT
NA | TRBJ1-6 | NA | TRBV10-3 | CATCSSYNSPLHF | TGTGCCACGTGCTCCTCCTATAATTCACCCCTCCACTTT
NA | TRBJ2-7 | NA | TRBV7-8 | CASSLDLRGTSEQYF | TGTGCCAGCAGCTTAGATCTCAGGGGGACTAGCGAGCAGTACTTC
TRBD1 | TRBJ2-7 | once | TRBV6-5 | CASSYSIQGSSYEQYF | TGTGCCAGCAGTTACTCGATACAGGGGAGCTCCTACGAGCAGTACTTC
TRBD1 | TRBJ1-1 | NA | TRBV6-5 | CASSYLSGTVNTEAFF | TGTGCCAGCAGTTACTTATCGGGGACAGTGAACACTGAAGCTTTCTTT
NA | TRBJ2-2 | NA | TRBV3-1/TRBV3-2 | CASSHQGSGELFF | TGTGCCAGCAGCCACCAGGGCAGCGGGGAGCTGTTTTTT
NA | TRBJ1-5 | NA | TRBV6-6 | CASSGRGGRNQPQHF | TGTGCCAGCAGTGGTAGAGGGGGACGCAATCAGCCCCAGCATTTT
NA | TRBJ1-2 | NA | TRBV10-3 | CAISEGGRDYGYTF | TGTGCCATCAGTGAGGGGGGGCGCGACTATGGCTACACCTTC
NA | TRBJ2-6 | NA | TRBV15 | CATSLSSGANVLTF | TGTGCCACCAGCCTTAGCTCTGGGGCCAACGTCCTGACTTTC
NA | TRBJ2-7 | NA | TRBV7-9 | CASSRWEGASSYEQYF | TGTGCCAGCAGCCGCTGGGAGGGGGCGAGCTCCTACGAGCAGTACTTC
NA | TRBJ1-2 | NA | TRBV4-3 | CASSQDRGTTYGYTF | TGCGCCAGCAGCCAAGATCGGGGCACCACCTATGGCTACACCTTC
NA | TRBJ2-3 | NA | TRBV19 | CASSIGGTSTDTQYF | TGTGCCAGTAGTATAGGTGGGACTAGCACAGATACGCAGTATTTT
NA | TRBJ2-3 | NA | TRBV12-3/TRBV12-4 | CASSLVVPDTQYF | TGTGCCAGCAGTTTAGTAGTTCCAGATACGCAGTATTTT
TRBD1 | TRBJ2-4 | NA | TRBV5-1 | CASSTGTGENIQYF | TGCGCCAGCAGCACCGGGACAGGGGAAAACATTCAGTACTTC
NA | TRBJ2-7 | NA | TRBV28 | CASSVEQGGRDEQYF | TGTGCCAGCAGTGTCGAACAGGGCGGGCGGGATGAGCAGTACTTC
NA | TRBJ2-5 | NA | TRBV5-6 | CASSFGRETQYF | TGTGCCAGCAGCTTCGGCAGAGAGACCCAGTACTTC
TRBD1 | TRBJ1-4 | NA | TRBV7-9 | CASSDRDRGRNEKLFF | TGTGCCAGCAGCGACCGGGACAGGGGACGAAATGAAAAACTGTTTTTT
NA | TRBJ2-3 | NA | TRBV7-2 | CASSLFPDTQYF | TGTGCCAGCAGCCTTTTTCCCGATACGCAGTATTTT
NA | TRBJ1-2 | NA | TRBV7-2 | CASSRDKRLYGYTF | TGTGCCAGCAGCCGGGACAAGCGACTCTATGGCTACACCTTC
NA | TRBJ1-2 | NA | TRBV28 | CASSLVGGRGYTF | TGTGCCAGCAGTCTCGTAGGGGGACGGGGCTACACCTTC
NA | TRBJ2-7 | NA | TRBV5-1 | CASSMTRASHEQYF | TGCGCCAGCAGCATGACCCGGGCCTCCCACGAGCAGTACTTC
TRBD1 | TRBJ2-5 | NA | TRBV25-1 | CASSMDRAYQETQYF | TGTGCCAGCAGTATGGACAGGGCGTACCAAGAGACCCAGTACTTC
TRBD2 | TRBJ2-1 | NA | TRBV9 | CASSGSGAYLRRGEQFF | TGTGCCAGCAGCGGAAGCGGGGCCTACCTACGACGGGGTGAGCAGTTCTTC
NA | TRBJ2-7 | NA | TRBV29-1 | CSVWVMSGNSTYEQYF | TGCAGCGTTTGGGTAATGTCAGGCAATTCCACCTACGAGCAGTACTTC
TRBD1 | TRBJ1-1 | NA | TRBV5-1 | CASSSSLGGNTEAFF | TGCGCCAGCAGCTCCTCGCTAGGGGGCAACACTGAAGCTTTCTTT